The entry that follows covers one TCR beta chain sequence. The CDR3 covers 11 residues. Germline-derived CDR1 and CDR2 are SQVTM and ANQGSEA. V was shortened by 7 bases and J by 11 bases, with 17 bases between the two germline ends. Source study methods: Estimated nucleated cell counts came from reference gene primer amplification. Assay: immunoSEQ multiplex PCR; the TCRdb copy retains only in-frame clones and omits some. That table gives V, J and clone size, and the DNA gave D and trimming. The sample shows about 100,000 clones, roughly 92% of them seen only once. The record originates from a study of blood T cell repertoires in COVID-19. Study at large: Sites across the United States, Italy and Spain contributed samples from acute and convalescent COVID-19. Sources were T cells, B-cell-depleted T cells, or PBMCs; the material itself was cDNA or gDNA.

This sequence was found in a man in his 70s with acute or convalescent COVID-19. The chain carries TRBV29-1 and TRBJ1-1; D possibly corresponds to TRBD1 (6 bases). Sample: peripheral blood. CDR3 bases: TGCAGCGCCCGGGGTACAGGGCACGCTTTCTTT. It is translated as CSARGTGHAFF.